The rows below give T cell receptor beta chains drawn from one sample of a study of blood T cells in healthy people across ages. TCRdb fed the 5' RACE reads into MiXCR, producing one record per CDR3 protein. This table has roughly 720,000 distinct CDR3 sequences, 53% appearing once. Sequences were obtained from blood. The receptors shown here come from a man older than 75 in good health. The CDR3 runs from the conserved cysteine through the conserved F or W.

j_gene | v_gene | CDR3aa
TRBJ2-5 | TRBV6-1 | CASSWTGGASQETQYF
TRBJ2-1 | TRBV6-1 | CASRDRANNEQFF
TRBJ2-2 | TRBV7-9 | CASSSAAGGTTGELFF
TRBJ2-3 | TRBV12-3/TRBV12-4 | CASSLEVQGNRYAYF
TRBJ2-1 | TRBV9 | CASSRRGGGNEQFF
TRBJ2-1 | TRBV29-1 | CSVERDTYNEQFF
TRBJ1-1 | TRBV5-1 | CASSLPATGGSEAFF
TRBJ1-4 | TRBV7-9 | CASSLGIQVNEKLFF
TRBJ2-3 | TRBV6-1 | CASMVDERYAYF
TRBJ2-1 | TRBV29-1 | CSAGTASYEQFF
TRBJ2-1 | TRBV9 | CASSVAGTGVGEQFF
TRBJ2-7 | TRBV29-1 | CSGVRGNEQYF
TRBJ2-7 | TRBV20-1 | CSARDRRSSYKQYF
TRBJ1-5 | TRBV12-3/TRBV12-4 | CASSLETGTMGYNQPQHF
TRBJ1-2 | TRBV6-4 | CASRHGRKANYGYTF
. | TRBV20-1 | CSARDFGYSDEQYF
TRBJ2-5 | TRBV2 | CASSEVQMAQYF
TRBJ2-7 | TRBV27 | CASSRRKGTGGSYEQYF
TRBJ2-3 | TRBV11-2 | CASSARLAGGSRRYAYF
TRBJ2-7 | TRBV12-3/TRBV12-4 | CASSRRGGQYF
TRBJ2-7 | TRBV7-2 | CASSFGIEQYF
TRBJ2-3 | TRBV6-4 | CASSDTTDTQYF
TRBJ2-3 | TRBV20-1 | CSARKGGYTDTQYF
TRBJ2-1 | TRBV5-1 | CASSLVASGINEQFF
TRBJ1-1 | TRBV20-1 | CSAREAGGNTEAFF
. | TRBV18 | CASSPEVGGQETQYF
TRBJ2-6 | TRBV28 | CASSFPGGPSGANVLTF
TRBJ2-1 | TRBV20-1 | CSAIPVTSGRGYNEQFF
TRBJ2-1 | TRBV20-1 | CSARSGRGQEQFF
TRBJ2-3 | TRBV11-3 | CASQVSTSTDTQYF
TRBJ2-6 | TRBV12-3/TRBV12-4 | CASRPRGSGANVLTF
TRBJ2-7 | TRBV27 | CASATAPGQSYEQYF
TRBJ2-7 | TRBV12-3/TRBV12-4 | CASKGELSSYEQYF
TRBJ1-1 | TRBV20-1 | CSAQPGLGGTEAFF
TRBJ1-2 | TRBV10-3 | CAISGGGYGYTF
TRBJ2-7 | TRBV4-1 | CASSHSGTSGRTIEQYF
TRBJ2-1 | TRBV20-1 | CSARRLGVSYNEQFF
TRBJ2-6 | TRBV20-1 | CSAKDRTGANVLTF
TRBJ1-5 | TRBV4-1 | CASSLYPQGPGGYQPQHF
TRBJ1-2 | TRBV11-2 | CASSLVGQGSRGYTF